This note documents a single T cell receptor (beta chain) sequence. The target antigen is unknown. The data originate from a study of beta chain features in type 1 diabetes. Of the isolated RNA, all was reverse transcribed, and so the sequenced material was expressed TCRB transcripts. Here immunoSEQ multiplex PCR was the method, and the copy in TCRdb shows in-frame clones only, minus some. In the table there are over 500,000 clones, around 15% of which are singletons. Germline assignment: CDR1 SGDLS and CDR2 YYNGEE. The CDR3 is made up of 16 amino acids. Trimming stripped 3 bases from V and 1 base from J, with 14 bases between. Findings and caveats of the study: Comparison showed that naive, central memory and Treg TCRB repertoires appeared more similar among patients than among healthy donors. Lower insertion and higher deletion counts appeared at VDJ junctions in type 1 diabetes patients.

The chain employs TRBV9 and TRBJ1-3, with a weak D call TRBD1 (6 bases). This TCR derives from a man aged 18 to 30 in good health. What was sequenced was naive CD4+ T cells from blood. The CDR3 nucleotides are TGTGCCAGCAGCGGACCCAACAGGGTATCTGGAAACACCATATATTTT. Translated: CASSGPNRVSGNTIYF.